Listed below are T cell receptor beta chains from one sample, sequenced in a study of blood T cells in healthy people across ages. One entry per CDR3 protein results from TCRdb running MiXCR on the 5' RACE reads. Here the sample spans about 1.5 million distinct CDR3 sequences, 35% to 45% being singletons. The sequenced sample was blood. The receptors were sampled from a woman aged 18-29 years in good health. The CDR3 runs from the conserved cysteine through the conserved F or W. A D gene is named only where the DNA matches it firmly. A row's size may be missing; if present it is once, few, many or a size class.

j_call,v_call,clone_size,d_call,cdr3_aa,cdr3_nt
TRBJ2-7,TRBV20-1,-,-,CSARGRAGYEQYF,TGCAGTGCTAGAGGCAGGGCAGGGTACGAGCAGTACTTC
TRBJ2-5,TRBV12-3/TRBV12-4,-,-,CASSFRGLQKEQYF,TGTGCCAGCAGTTTCCGCGGACTACAAAAAGAGCAGTACTTC
TRBJ2-7,TRBV5-1,-,TRBD2,CASKWTSRYF,TGCGCCAGCAAATGGACTAGCCGGTACTTC
TRBJ1-2,TRBV20-1,-,TRBD1,CSANDRVDGYTF,TGCAGTGCTAACGACAGGGTGGATGGCTACACCTTC
TRBJ2-5,TRBV6-5,few,-,CASTNWETQYF,TGTGCCAGCACTAATTGGGAGACCCAGTACTTC
TRBJ1-4,TRBV9,many,TRBD1,CASSMGQGGIEKLFF,TGTGCCAGCAGCATGGGACAGGGAGGAATTGAAAAACTGTTTTTT
TRBJ2-1,TRBV3-1,many,TRBD2,CASSQVGLAGVNEQFF,TGTGCCAGCAGCCAAGTAGGACTAGCGGGGGTTAATGAGCAGTTCTTC
TRBJ1-1,TRBV28,-,-,CASTAGGPRFEAFF,TGTGCCAGCACCGCCGGGGGCCCGCGTTTTGAAGCTTTCTTT
TRBJ1-2,TRBV5-1,-,-,CAGTQGSYGYTF,TGCGCCGGCACCCAAGGAAGCTATGGCTACACCTTC
TRBJ1-6,TRBV3-1,-,TRBD1,CASPRTAARDSDSYNSPLHF,TGTGCCAGCCCCAGAACAGCAGCCAGGGACAGCGACTCCTATAATTCACCCCTCCACTTT
TRBJ2-7,TRBV3-1,-,-,CASNQWSDYEQYF,TGTGCTAGCAACCAATGGAGCGACTACGAGCAGTACTTC
TRBJ2-3,TRBV6-1,-,TRBD2,CASSPWGPSGVITDTQYF,TGTGCCAGCAGTCCGTGGGGGCCTAGCGGGGTAATCACAGATACGCAGTATTTT
TRBJ2-5,TRBV27,-,-,CASSSPSGRETQYF,TGTGCCAGCAGTTCCCCGTCGGGTAGGGAGACCCAGTACTTC
TRBJ2-3,TRBV12-3/TRBV12-4,few,-,CASNPDSGTDTQYF,TGTGCCAGCAACCCGGACAGCGGCACAGATACGCAGTATTTT
TRBJ2-1,TRBV7-9,few,-,CASTPRGEQFF,TGTGCCAGCACTCCGAGGGGTGAGCAGTTCTTC
TRBJ2-3,TRBV3-1,-,-,CASSQDPDGVSTDTQYF,TGTGCCAGCAGCCAAGACCCCGACGGCGTTAGCACAGATACGCAGTATTTT
TRBJ2-5,TRBV29-1,few,TRBD2,CSVEGLASKETQYF,TGCAGCGTTGAAGGACTAGCGTCGAAAGAGACCCAGTACTTC
TRBJ1-2,TRBV12-3/TRBV12-4,few,TRBD1,CASTLDRVYTF,TGTGCCAGCACACTTGACAGGGTTTACACCTTC
TRBJ2-7,TRBV6-5,-,TRBD1,CASSYSKGTGGRGDPSYEQYF,TGTGCCAGCAGTTACTCGAAAGGGACAGGGGGAAGGGGGGACCCCTCCTACGAGCAGTACTTC
TRBJ1-5,TRBV6-5,-,-,CASSYREGQPQHF,TGTGCCAGCAGTTATAGGGAAGGTCAGCCCCAGCATTTT
TRBJ2-1,TRBV27,-,-,CASSFRGLRSYNEQFF,TGTGCCAGCAGTTTCCGGGGCCTTCGCTCCTACAATGAGCAGTTCTTC
TRBJ2-1,TRBV5-1,-,-,CASSLVGRDSGLNEQFF,TGCGCCAGCAGCTTGGTAGGCAGGGACTCCGGACTGAATGAGCAGTTCTTC
TRBJ2-1,TRBV12-3/TRBV12-4,few,TRBD2,CASNQFGTSGGAGEQFF,TGTGCCAGCAACCAATTTGGGACTAGCGGGGGGGCTGGTGAGCAGTTCTTC
TRBJ2-7,TRBV7-6,few,TRBD1,CASTQGATSLRQYF,TGTGCCAGCACCCAGGGGGCGACTAGTCTTAGGCAGTACTTC
TRBJ2-1,TRBV12-3/TRBV12-4,few,TRBD2,CASSSSRLAGGLNHYNEQFF,TGTGCCAGCAGTTCCTCTAGACTAGCGGGAGGCTTGAACCACTACAATGAGCAGTTCTTC
TRBJ2-1,TRBV6-6,-,-,CATSEGGLYNEQFF,TGTGCCACCTCGGAGGGGGGGCTGTACAATGAGCAGTTCTTC
TRBJ2-7,TRBV27,-,-,CASMSGSSYEQYF,TGTGCCAGCATGTCAGGGAGCTCCTACGAGCAGTACTTC
TRBJ1-5,TRBV13,-,TRBD1,CASSVTTGVGNQPQHF,TGTGCCAGCAGCGTAACTACAGGGGTGGGGAATCAGCCCCAGCATTTT
TRBJ1-2,TRBV4-1,few,-,CASSQTENINYGYTF,TGCGCCAGCAGCCAAACAGAGAACATAAACTATGGCTACACCTTC
TRBJ2-3,TRBV7-9,many,-,CASSGPGGGLTDTQYF,TGTGCCAGCAGCGGACCTGGGGGGGGGCTCACAGATACGCAGTATTTT
TRBJ2-7,TRBV6-2/TRBV6-3,few,TRBD2,CASSYRGSGRTYEQYF,TGTGCCAGCAGTTACAGGGGCAGCGGGAGGACCTACGAGCAGTACTTC
TRBJ1-1,TRBV20-1,-,-,CSASGEMGTEAFF,TGCAGTGCTAGTGGGGAAATGGGCACTGAAGCTTTCTTT
TRBJ1-1,TRBV10-3,few,-,CAITSDSAFEAFF,TGTGCCATCACTTCGGACAGCGCCTTTGAAGCTTTCTTT
TRBJ1-5,TRBV20-1,-,-,CSARDWGQGSNQPQHF,TGCAGTGCTAGAGATTGGGGGCAGGGGAGCAATCAGCCCCAGCATTTT
TRBJ2-1,TRBV6-4,few,-,CASSAILGDEQFF,TGTGCCAGCAGTGCAATACTCGGGGATGAGCAGTTCTTC
TRBJ1-2,TRBV12-3/TRBV12-4,few,-,CASSFGLTDGYTF,TGTGCCAGCAGTTTTGGGCTGACGGATGGCTACACCTTC